Below, 4 T cell receptor beta chains from the same sample are listed, as sequenced in a study of cytomegalovirus exposure and HLA in healthy donors. The PCR employed 60 Vbeta primers together with 13 Jbeta primers. Only in-frame clones appear in the TCRdb table, and some are missing; sequencing was by immunoSEQ multiplex PCR. The sample shows some 190,000 clones, 82% of them seen only once. Sequenced sample: PBMCs. These receptors came from a middle-aged man in good health and CMV-seronegative.

This clone showed up just a few times. The chain joins TRBV7-2 to TRBJ2-3; TRBD1 agrees at 8 bases. Germline loops: CDR1 SGHTA, CDR2 FQGNSA. V was clipped by 3 bases and J by 1 base; unmatched bases: 9. This CDR3 region has 17 residues. The CDR3 loop reads CASSFVYRGRRTDTQYF. The CDR3 nucleotides read TGTGCCAGCAGCTTCGTTTACAGGGGGAGACGCACAGATACGCAGTATTTT.

The rearrangement links TRBV7-2 to TRBJ2-7; D perhaps matches TRBD1 (6 bases). V was pared by 1 base and J by 6 bases, with 10 bases between. CDR1 and CDR2 (germline): SGHTA, FQGNSA. The CDR3 has 13 residues. CDR3 sequence reads: CASSLDPGVEQYF. CDR3 sequence (DNA): TGTGCCAGCAGCTTAGATCCAGGGGTCGAGCAGTACTTC.

The chain links TRBV4-3 to TRBJ2-7, with TRBD1 identical over 8 bases. V lost 1 base to trimming and J lost 4 bases; unmatched junction nucleotides: 3. This CDR3 region has 14 residues. Germline loops: CDR1 LGHNA, CDR2 YSLEER. The chain's CDR3 is CASSQAGTGYEQYF. CDR3 DNA sequence: TGCGCCAGCAGCCAAGCCGGGACAGGTTACGAGCAGTACTTC.

The chain links TRBV30 to TRBJ1-2, with a possible D match to TRBD1 (6 bases). The CDR3 runs 12 residues. Germline values: CDR1 GTSNPN, CDR2 SVGIG (reference sequence). Trimming took 2 bases from V and 4 from J, leaving 8 bases between them. CDR3 residues: CAWSLDSYGYTF. The CDR3 DNA is TGTGCCTGGAGTCTGGACAGCTATGGCTACACCTTC.